This T cell receptor beta chain was identified in a study of blood T cell repertoires in COVID-19. For the study at large: The cDNA or gDNA used as material had been derived from T cells, B-cell-depleted T cells, or PBMCs.

In the source study's methods: Estimation of nucleated cell counts was performed using reference gene primer amplification. Libraries were prepared by immunoSEQ multiplex PCR; TCRdb keeps only in-frame clonotypes and omits some of them. V, J and clone size were drawn from that table, and D and trimming were deduced from the DNA. The data contain hundreds of thousands of clones, 80% to 90% of them singletons. Germline CDR1 reads MGHRA; CDR2 reads YSYEKL. This CDR3 is built from 13 residues. J lost 6 bases, V lost 4 bases, and 4 bases had no gene match. Sequenced sample: peripheral blood. The V and J genes are TRBV4-1 and TRBJ1-2; 8 positions match TRBD1. This TCR was recovered from a woman in her fifties or sixties who had recovered from COVID-19. The CDR3 DNA reads as TGCGCCAGCAGCCCGGGACAGGCTGATGGCTACACCTTC. This translates into CASSPGQADGYTF.